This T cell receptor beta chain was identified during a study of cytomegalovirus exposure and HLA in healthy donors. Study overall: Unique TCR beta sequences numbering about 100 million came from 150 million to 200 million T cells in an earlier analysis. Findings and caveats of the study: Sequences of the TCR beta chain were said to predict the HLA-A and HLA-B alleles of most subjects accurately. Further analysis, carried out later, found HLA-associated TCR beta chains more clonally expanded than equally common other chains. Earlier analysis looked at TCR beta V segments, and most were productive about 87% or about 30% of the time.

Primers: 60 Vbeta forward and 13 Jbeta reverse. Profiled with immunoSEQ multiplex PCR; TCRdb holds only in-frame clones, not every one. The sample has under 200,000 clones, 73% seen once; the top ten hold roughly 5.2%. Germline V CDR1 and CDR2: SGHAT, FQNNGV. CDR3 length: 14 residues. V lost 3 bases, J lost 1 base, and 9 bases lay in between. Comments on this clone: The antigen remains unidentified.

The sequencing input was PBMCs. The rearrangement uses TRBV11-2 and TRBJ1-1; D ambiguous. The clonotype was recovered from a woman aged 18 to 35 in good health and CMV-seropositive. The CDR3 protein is CASSLSGPNTEAFF. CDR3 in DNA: TGTGCCAGCAGCTTGTCAGGTCCGAACACTGAAGCTTTCTTT.